The entry below describes one T cell receptor (beta chain). This CDR3 has 20 residues. Terminally differentiated effector memory CD45RA+ cells were excluded from the naive CD8 cells, which were CD45RO-negative and positively selected for CCR7. These data are taken from a study of shared clonotypes between healthy human individuals. The protocol was immunoSEQ multiplex PCR, while the TCRdb copy is restricted to in-frame clones and leaves out a portion. The table includes millions of clones, around 93% detected once. The chain joins TRBV1 to TRBJ1-2. TRBV1 is a listed pseudogene. The specimen was naive CD8+ T cells from PBMCs. The receptor's source is a man between 18 and 29 years old in good health. Some clones in this sample may be carry-over from other donors' samples. The DNA of the CDR3 is TGCACCAGCAGCCAAAGGATGGGGTGGGACCTACTCACCCTGGGGTATGGCTACACCTTC. It yields the protein CTSSQRMGWDLLTLGYGYTF.